The rows below give T cell receptor beta chains drawn from one sample of a study of blood T cell repertoires in COVID-19. Assay: immunoSEQ multiplex PCR; the TCRdb copy retains only in-frame clones and omits some. The sample consists of approximately 230,000 clones, nearly 90% of them appearing once. The specimen sequenced was peripheral blood. These receptors were collected from a man younger than 35 with active or convalescent COVID-19. CDR3s include the opening cysteine and the closing phenylalanine or tryptophan. The order of the fields is clone size, CDR3 length, D gene, J gene, V gene, CDR3 protein, CDR3 DNA. The D gene is left open where the match is weak. Some rows mark clone size as missing; the rest say once, few, many or name a class of expanded clone.

-,17,-,TRBJ2-5,TRBV7-2,CASSSIAGRVAPETQYF,TGTGCCAGCAGCTCCATTGCGGGAAGGGTAGCTCCAGAGACCCAGTACTTC
-,12,-,TRBJ1-1,TRBV19,CASSIAYSEAFF,TGTGCCAGTAGTATAGCTTACAGTGAAGCTTTCTTT
-,16,-,TRBJ1-5,TRBV21-1,CASTGAGPYSNQPQHF,TGTGCCAGCACCGGCGCTGGGCCTTATAGCAATCAGCCCCAGCATTTT
-,13,-,TRBJ1-1,TRBV7-2,CASSLRWNTEAFF,TGTGCCAGCAGCTTACGTTGGAACACTGAAGCTTTCTTT
-,13,-,TRBJ1-1,TRBV12-3/TRBV12-4,CASSLYLNTEAFF,TGTGCCAGCAGTTTGTATCTGAACACTGAAGCTTTCTTT
few,18,-,TRBJ1-3,TRBV4-3,CASSQGRGRTFSGNTIYF,TGCGCCAGCAGCCAAGGGCGGGGTCGGACCTTCTCTGGAAACACCATATATTTT
-,15,-,TRBJ2-3,TRBV6-1,CASSEGSSYTDTQYF,TGTGCCAGCAGTGAAGGTAGCTCCTACACAGATACGCAGTATTTT
-,16,TRBD1,TRBJ1-3,TRBV30,CAWSPRQGASGNTIYF,TGTGCCTGGAGTCCAAGACAGGGGGCTTCTGGAAACACCATATATTTT
-,14,TRBD1,TRBJ2-7,TRBV6-1,CASSERGQAYEQYF,TGTGCCAGCAGTGAAAGGGGACAGGCCTACGAGCAGTACTTC
-,17,-,TRBJ1-5,TRBV7-3,CASSLTVRGKGNQPQHF,TGTGCCAGCAGCTTAACTGTCCGGGGTAAGGGCAATCAGCCCCAGCATTTT
-,15,-,TRBJ1-6,TRBV11-2,CASRERSSYNSPLHF,TGTGCCAGCCGAGAGCGGAGTTCCTATAATTCACCCCTCCACTTT
-,18,-,TRBJ1-2,TRBV2,CASSEFLSAGLVLGGYTF,TGTGCCAGCAGTGAATTCCTCTCGGCAGGGCTGGTCCTGGGTGGCTACACCTTC
-,14,-,TRBJ2-7,TRBV6-2/TRBV6-3,CASSSTGAIYEQYF,TGTGCCAGCAGTTCGACGGGAGCTATCTACGAGCAGTACTTC
few,16,-,TRBJ2-3,TRBV19,CASSPPWSGTTDTQYF,TGTGCCAGTAGTCCCCCTTGGAGCGGAACTACAGATACGCAGTATTTT
-,15,TRBD1,TRBJ1-2,TRBV7-9,CASSSTDRALYGYTF,TGTGCCAGCAGCTCAACCGACAGGGCGCTCTATGGCTACACCTTC
-,15,-,TRBJ1-3,TRBV11-1,CASSFETGTGNTIYF,TGTGCCAGCAGCTTCGAAACAGGGACCGGAAACACCATATATTTT
-,14,-,TRBJ2-5,TRBV29-1,CSVRRAGMQETQYF,TGCAGCGTTCGGAGGGCCGGGATGCAAGAGACCCAGTACTTC
-,15,TRBD1,TRBJ2-7,TRBV5-6,CASSFSGTGGFEQYF,TGTGCCAGCAGCTTCTCCGGGACAGGGGGCTTCGAGCAGTACTTC
-,16,-,TRBJ2-7,TRBV5-1,CASSPSAGTASYEQYF,TGCGCCAGCAGCCCATCGGCCGGGACTGCATCCTACGAGCAGTACTTC
-,16,-,TRBJ2-1,TRBV29-1,CSVVGGVAVPYNEQFF,TGCAGCGTTGTGGGGGGTGTAGCGGTCCCTTACAATGAGCAGTTCTTC
-,16,TRBD2,TRBJ2-3,TRBV7-2,CASSLLAGTSTDTQYF,TGTGCCAGCAGCTTATTAGCGGGAACTAGCACAGATACGCAGTATTTT
once,19,TRBD2,TRBJ2-6,TRBV5-1,CASSLGGTRIRSGANVLTF,TGCGCCAGCAGCTTGGGAGGGACTAGAATTCGGTCTGGGGCCAACGTCCTGACTTTC
-,13,-,TRBJ1-1,TRBV27,CASSLAQYTEAFF,TGTGCCAGCAGTTTAGCACAGTACACTGAAGCTTTCTTT
-,16,-,TRBJ2-6,TRBV28,CASSFVGGSGANVLTF,TGTGCCAGCAGTTTCGTAGGAGGGTCTGGGGCCAACGTCCTGACTTTC
once,18,TRBD2,TRBJ2-1,TRBV10-3,CAISGEVAGGSSYNEQFF,TGTGCCATCAGTGGCGAGGTAGCGGGGGGTAGCTCCTACAATGAGCAGTTCTTC
-,13,-,TRBJ2-7,TRBV18,CASSPRDISEQYF,TGTGCCAGCTCACCAAGGGACATATCCGAGCAGTACTTC
-,15,TRBD1,TRBJ2-1,TRBV11-3,CASSLGRDRYNEQFF,TGTGCCAGCAGCTTAGGCCGGGACAGATACAATGAGCAGTTCTTC
-,15,TRBD2,TRBJ2-3,TRBV19,CASSRGGPRADTQYF,TGTGCCAGTAGTAGGGGAGGGCCTAGGGCAGATACGCAGTATTTT
-,16,-,TRBJ2-5,TRBV7-7,CASSLGSAGSHETQYF,TGTGCTAGCAGCTTAGGTTCGGCAGGGTCCCACGAGACCCAGTACTTC
-,11,-,TRBJ1-1,TRBV7-9,CASSLYPGAFF,TGTGCCAGCAGCTTATATCCGGGAGCTTTCTTT
-,16,TRBD2,TRBJ2-7,TRBV18,CASSPGLAQSSYEQYF,TGTGCCAGCTCACCGGGACTAGCGCAGAGCTCCTACGAGCAGTACTTC
-,11,-,TRBJ1-1,TRBV7-2,CASSPDRKAFF,TGTGCCAGCAGCCCCGACAGGAAAGCTTTCTTT
once,14,TRBD1,TRBJ2-4,TRBV7-8,CASSRDRVGNIQYF,TGTGCCAGCAGCCGAGACAGGGTCGGGAACATTCAGTACTTC
once,15,-,TRBJ1-5,TRBV19,CASTPRGAFSQPQHF,TGTGCCAGTACCCCCCGGGGGGCGTTTAGTCAGCCCCAGCATTTT
-,12,-,TRBJ2-3,TRBV28,CASSSYTDTQYF,TGTGCCAGCTCCTCGTACACAGATACGCAGTATTTT
few,14,TRBD2,TRBJ2-3,TRBV7-3,CASSSGAGSDTQYF,TGTGCCAGCAGCAGCGGGGCGGGATCAGATACGCAGTATTTT
-,12,TRBD1,TRBJ2-2,TRBV29-1,CSAQGATGELFF,TGCAGCGCCCAGGGGGCTACCGGGGAGCTGTTTTTT
-,15,TRBD1,TRBJ2-5,TRBV7-9,CASSLGTGDLETQYF,TGTGCCAGCAGCTTAGGGACAGGGGATCTGGAGACCCAGTACTTC
-,16,-,TRBJ1-1,TRBV4-3,CASSQDGQVMNTEAFF,TGCGCCAGCAGCCAAGACGGCCAGGTCATGAACACTGAAGCTTTCTTT
-,13,-,TRBJ2-3,TRBV7-2,CASSFEVADTQYF,TGTGCCAGCAGCTTCGAGGTGGCAGATACGCAGTATTTT
few,15,TRBD1,TRBJ1-1,TRBV4-3,CASSQDDRGETEAFF,TGCGCCAGCAGCCAAGATGACAGGGGGGAGACTGAAGCTTTCTTT
-,18,TRBD2,TRBJ2-2,TRBV23-1,CASSQSLLAGMNTGELFF,TGCGCCAGCAGTCAATCGTTGCTAGCGGGGATGAACACCGGGGAGCTGTTTTTT
-,16,TRBD2,TRBJ2-2,TRBV28,CASSLGLAGGNGELFF,TGTGCCAGCAGTTTGGGACTAGCGGGAGGGAACGGGGAGCTGTTTTTT
once,14,-,TRBJ1-4,TRBV12-5,CASGAGTTNEKLFF,TGTGCTAGTGGTGCGGGAACAACTAATGAAAAACTGTTTTTT
-,15,-,TRBJ2-7,TRBV4-3,CASSQEMKSELEQYF,TGCGCCAGCAGCCAAGAGATGAAATCCGAGCTCGAGCAGTACTTC
-,14,-,TRBJ2-5,TRBV9,CASSVEFGGETQYF,TGTGCCAGCAGCGTAGAGTTCGGCGGGGAGACCCAGTACTTC
-,17,TRBD2,TRBJ2-5,TRBV10-3,CAISRSGLAGDQETQYF,TGTGCCATCAGCCGCTCCGGACTAGCGGGGGACCAAGAGACCCAGTACTTC